This TCR beta chain came from a study of CD8 T cells in ankylosing spondylitis. TCR beta libraries were made by quantitative 5'-RACE with molecular barcodes. TCRdb reprocessed the 5' RACE reads via MiXCR and lists one record per CDR3 protein. The sample holds 250,000 to 350,000 distinct CDR3 sequences, approximately 8.2% seen once. This clonotype was picked up many times. Its antigen is not identified. Findings of the study overall: As for the disease-linked clones, they showed a CD8+ phenotype and occurred at relatively low frequencies in peripheral blood. Seemingly characteristic of ankylosing spondylitis blood was a TCR beta motif consisting of about 8 highly homologous variants.

The TCR comes from a male donor with ankylosing spondylitis. Sequenced: blood, either unsorted or a sorted T cell fraction (not recorded which).

The CDR3 sequence: CASSFTSGSSYEQYF. The CDR3, as DNA: TGTGCCAGCAGTTTTACTAGCGGGAGCTCCTACGAGCAGTACTTC. This sequence joins TRBV12-3 or TRBV12-4 and TRBJ2-7; 11 nucleotides line up with TRBD2. The CDR3 length is 15 residues. V was pared by 3 bases and J by 0 bases, with 1 base of the junction left unmatched.